This TCR beta chain was recorded in a study of control samples from healthy donors and cancer patients (dated by TCRdb to 2018 to 2021). Receptors were amplified or captured by the immunoSEQ multiplex PCR assay. Held by TCRdb, this immuneACCESS table contains in-frame sequences only and omits some clones. Under half of the omission traces to an unresolved V gene where checked; the cause of the rest is unknown. The sample includes around 100,000 clones, with just over 90% observed a single time. The ten largest account for 2.5% of the sample. Sequences SGHTA (CDR1) and FQGNSA (CDR2) are obtained from the germline V gene. Trimmed from V: 5 bases; trimmed from J: 3 bases; junction bases lacking a gene match: 9. The CDR3 contains 15 residues, cysteine and phenylalanine counted. Kept here is only the CDR3 DNA, which spans 45 bases and is read in frame from base 1. For this clone: The target of this receptor is not known. The input lacks base qualities; no much larger clone sits a single base away.

Sequencing input: blood. The receptor was derived from a woman younger than 30 in good health. The V and J genes are TRBV7-2 and TRBJ2-7; 8 central bases correspond to TRBD2. The CDR3 has the sequence CASSPRGGSIYEQYF. The nucleotides are TGTGCCAGCAGCCCCCGGGGGGGGTCCATCTACGAGCAGTACTTC.